This passage covers 26 T cell receptor beta chains from one sample sequenced in a study of control samples from healthy donors and cancer patients. Measured with immunoSEQ multiplex PCR; TCRdb has only the in-frame clones, and not every one. The table lists over 90,000 clones, roughly 94% of them singletons. Sequenced material: blood. These receptors came from a young woman in good health.

This clone was recorded once. The chain links TRBV5-1 to TRBJ2-5, with 9 positions matching TRBD2. This CDR3 is 17 amino acids long. After removal of 0 bases from V and 1 base from J, the junction contained 7 bases not matched to a gene. CDR1 and CDR2 from the germline V gene are SGHRS and YFSETQ. CDR3 sequence reads: CASSLVLAGSLQETQYF. The DNA for the CDR3 is TGCGCCAGCAGCTTGGTCCTAGCGGGATCCCTCCAAGAGACCCAGTACTTC.

The chain is built from TRBV29-1 and TRBJ1-2, with 7 bases aligning to TRBD1. The germline V gene encodes CDR1 SQVTM and CDR2 ANQGSEA. The CDR3 covers 14 residues. Trimming removed 6 bases from V and 1 base from J; junction bases left unmatched: 8. CDR3 DNA sequence: TGCAGCGTAATAGGGACAGCAATTAACTATGGCTACACCTTC. Translation gives CSVIGTAINYGYTF.

The chain links TRBV7-9 to TRBJ1-2; D not certain. From germline, CDR1 is SEHNR and CDR2 FQNEAQ (reference sequence). V lost 2 bases and J lost 5, with 9 bases in between. The CDR3 loop spans 13 amino acids. The CDR3: CASSLNGKYGYTF. Here the CDR3 DNA reads TGTGCCAGCAGCTTAAACGGAAAGTATGGCTACACCTTC. Full variable domain (rest looked up from reference TRBV7-9 and TRBJ1-2): DTGVSQNPRHKITKRGQNVTFRCDPISEHNRLYWYRQTLGQGPEFLTYFQNEAQLEKSRLLSDRFSAERPKGSFSTLEIQRTEQGDSAMYLCASSLNGKYGYTFGSGTRLTVV.

This clone was found a few times. The gene calls are TRBV3-1 (or the pseudogene TRBV3-2) and TRBJ1-1; D unresolved. Germline V lookup: CDR1 LGHDT, CDR2 YNNKEL (reference sequence). Trimming pared 4 bases from V and 4 bases from J, leaving 16 bases between. This CDR3 contains 15 residues. The CDR3 coding sequence is TGTGCCAGCAGCCTTCGTATAGGGCGAGGCACTGAAGCTTTCTTT. It yields the protein CASSLRIGRGTEAFF.

This chain joins TRBV6-2 or TRBV6-3 and TRBJ2-1; D may be TRBD1 (6 bases). V lost 5 bases and J 4 bases, leaving 15 bases between the germline ends. The CDR3 loop spans 15 amino acids. The V gene's germline CDR1 is MNHEY and CDR2 SVGEGT. CDR3 DNA sequence: TGTGCCAGCAGTACTGGGGCAGGGGATTACAATGAGCAGTTCTTC. Residues: CASSTGAGDYNEQFF.

V gene TRBV11-2 combines with J gene TRBJ2-3, with 8 bases identical to TRBD1. Trimming cost V 3 bases and J 3 bases; bases outside gene matches: 2. The CDR3 spans 14 residues. Looked up from germline, CDR1 is SGHAT and CDR2 is FQNNGV. The CDR3 bases are TGTGCCAGCAGCTTCCGACAGGGGACAGATACGCAGTATTTT. Translated, it gives CASSFRQGTDTQYF. The entire variable domain, with the rest obtained from reference TRBV11-2 and TRBJ2-3, is as follows: EAGVAQSPRYKIIEKRQSVAFWCNPISGHATLYWYQQILGQGPKLLIQFQNNGVVDDSQLPKDRFSAERLKGVDSTLKIQPAKLEDSAVYLCASSFRQGTDTQYFGPGTRLTVL.

The chain recombines TRBV7-9 with TRBJ2-2, with 7 bases lining up with TRBD1. Per germline, CDR1 SEHNR and CDR2 FQNEAQ (reference sequence). Trimming at V came to 5 bases and at J to 5 bases, leaving 8 bases not matched to a gene. The CDR3 totals 15 residues. The CDR3 DNA reads as TGTGCCAGCAGCCCACCCAACAGGGGAACCGGGGAGCTGTTTTTT. This translates into CASSPPNRGTGELFF.

The chain is built from TRBV6-2 or TRBV6-3 and TRBJ2-2, with 9 bases lining up with TRBD1. There are 19 residues in the CDR3. Germline V gives CDR1 MNHEY, CDR2 SVGEGT. The J segment lost 1 base and the V segment lost 6 bases, leaving 15 bases of the junction unmatched. CDR3 sequence (DNA): TGTGCCAGCAGCTTTACGCTACATCCGGGACAGGGGAACACCGGGGAGCTGTTTTTT. It encodes CASSFTLHPGQGNTGELFF.

The chain is built from TRBV28 and TRBJ1-5; D is unresolved. The CDR3 is 17 residues long. Germline CDR1 and CDR2: MDHEN and SYDVKM. V lost 5 bases and J 0 bases, leaving 17 bases between the germline ends. The CDR3 DNA sequence: TGTGCCAGCAGTCCCTGGGGAGGGCTATATAGCAATCAGCCCCAGCATTTT. This gives the protein CASSPWGGLYSNQPQHF.

J is TRBJ1-5 and V is TRBV19, with D possibly matching TRBD1 (5 bases). The V end was cut by 5 bases, the J end by 0 bases, with 17 bases between. Germline-derived CDR1 and CDR2 are LNHDA and SQIVND (reference sequence). This CDR3 has 17 residues. Written as DNA, the CDR3 is TGTGCCAGTAGTCCAAGGACGGGGGGGAATAGCAATCAGCCCCAGCATTTT. It specifies CASSPRTGGNSNQPQHF.

This rearrangement joins TRBV5-5 to TRBJ2-5, with TRBD1 as a possible D gene (7 bases). CDR1 is SGHKS and CDR2 is YYEKEE in the germline V gene (reference sequence). The CDR3 has 15 amino acids. Deletions cut 4 bases from V and 0 bases from J, with 13 bases between. The chain's CDR3 is CASSRGTAYQETQYF. DNA for the CDR3: TGTGCCAGCAGCCGGGGGACAGCGTACCAAGAGACCCAGTACTTC.

The chain carries TRBV3-1 (or the pseudogene TRBV3-2) and TRBJ2-7, with TRBD2 identical over 7 bases. The CDR3 sequence is 14 residues long. In germline, CDR1 is LGHDT, CDR2 YNNKEL (reference sequence). V shed 3 bases and J 3 bases; nucleotides not matched to a gene: 5. CDR3 amino acids: CASSHQGRDYEQYF. CDR3 in DNA: TGTGCCAGCAGCCACCAAGGGAGGGACTACGAGCAGTACTTC.

The chain is built from TRBV6-6 and TRBJ2-1, with D tentatively TRBD1 or TRBD2 (5 bases each). The V gene's germline CDR1 is MNHNY and CDR2 SVGAGI (reference sequence). This CDR3 is 13 amino acids long. V dropped 6 bases and J dropped 5 bases, with 11 bases sitting between them. In nucleotides, the CDR3 is TGTGCCAGCAGACGGGACCCAGACAATGAGCAGTTCTTC. It yields the protein CASRRDPDNEQFF.

The CDR3 sequence is CASITRGGNTIYF. The CDR3, as DNA: TGTGCCAGCATCACCCGTGGCGGAAACACCATATATTTT. The chain recombines TRBV6-5 with TRBJ1-3, with D unresolved. V lost 7 bases and J 4 bases, leaving 11 bases between the germline ends. Germline V gene data show CDR1 as MNHEY and CDR2 as SVGAGI. CDR3 length equals 13 residues.

This chain uses TRBV10-1 with TRBJ1-5; D uncertain. V was shortened by 7 bases and J by 5 bases, with 9 bases between the two germline ends. Germline CDR1 WNHNN, CDR2 SYGVQD (reference sequence). The CDR3 runs 12 residues. The CDR3 DNA sequence: TGCGCCAGCACCAAAATATATCAGCCCCAGCATTTT. This translates into CASTKIYQPQHF.

The CDR3 reads CAWRSGNTIYF. The DNA of the CDR3 is TGTGCCTGGAGGTCTGGAAACACCATATATTTT. This chain joins TRBV30 and TRBJ1-3; D gene uncertain. This CDR3 region has 11 residues. Germline CDR1 GTSNPN, CDR2 SVGIG (reference sequence). V was cut by 3 bases and J by 1 base, with 1 base left in between.

The gene calls are TRBV6-5 and TRBJ1-2; 7 positions match TRBD1. V shed 6 bases and J 5 bases; nucleotides not matched to a gene: 12. This CDR3 is built from 15 residues. Germline values: CDR1 MNHEY, CDR2 SVGAGI. The CDR3 spells CASRQTRDSLYGYTF. The CDR3, as DNA: TGTGCCAGCAGACAAACGCGGGACAGTTTATATGGCTACACCTTC.

The chain has TRBV10-1 and TRBJ2-2, with unresolved D. V was shortened by 11 bases and J by 7 bases, with 11 bases between the two germline ends. The length of the CDR3 is 11 residues. Germline V CDR1 and CDR2: WNHNN, SYGVQD (reference sequence). DNA of the CDR3: TGCGCCCGCACGGAATTCGGGGAGCTGTTTTTT. Translation: CARTEFGELFF.

The chain carries TRBV2 and TRBJ2-5, with TRBD2 matching over 7 bases. V was pared by 8 bases and J by 5 bases, with 5 bases of the junction left unmatched. The CDR3 has 12 residues. Germline V gene sequence: CDR1 SNHLY, CDR2 FYNNEI. The CDR3 bases are TGTGCCAGCGGGAGGCGGGGGGAGACCCAGTACTTC. This gives the protein CASGRRGETQYF.

This chain connects TRBV4-1 to TRBJ2-1, with 8 bases fitting TRBD1. Germline V gene lookup returns CDR1 MGHRA and CDR2 YSYEKL. With V trimmed by 6 bases and J by 2 bases, 6 bases remained unmatched. The CDR3 is 15 residues long. The CDR3 here is CASSLQGVAYNEQFF. The CDR3 DNA is TGCGCCAGCAGTCTACAGGGGGTGGCCTACAATGAGCAGTTCTTC.

The chain has TRBV19 and TRBJ2-1, with 14 bases matching TRBD2. CDR3 length: 19 residues. V dropped 5 bases and J dropped 1; count of bases not matched to a gene: 10. Germline CDR1 is LNHDA and CDR2 is SQIVND (reference sequence). Written as DNA, the CDR3 is TGTGCCAGTAGTGCCCGGACTAGCGGGGGGTCTACTTCCTACAATGAGCAGTTCTTC. Translated: CASSARTSGGSTSYNEQFF.

V and J are TRBV6-5 and TRBJ1-1, with D possibly TRBD1 on 5 matching bases. This CDR3 is built from 15 residues. Trimming took off 5 bases at V and 5 bases at J, with 18 bases between the two ends. CDR1 is MNHEY, CDR2 SVGAGI, per germline. CDR3 sequence (DNA): TGTGCCAGCAGTCCTCGGGGGAGGCGGGGGACTGAAGCTTTCTTT. The encoded protein is CASSPRGRRGTEAFF.

The chain couples TRBV25-1 to TRBJ1-6; D ambiguous. V lost 4 bases to trimming and J lost 0 bases, with 7 bases between them. Germline V gene sequence: CDR1 MGHDK, CDR2 SYGVNS. The CDR3 contains 15 residues. The CDR3 sequence is CASSAHSSYNSPLHF. CDR3 DNA: TGTGCCAGCAGTGCCCACAGCTCCTATAATTCACCCCTCCACTTT.

The genes are TRBV27 and TRBJ1-1; TRBD1 aligns across 10 bases. Trimming removed 2 bases from V and 5 bases from J; junction bases left unmatched: 8. In germline, CDR1 is MNHEY, CDR2 SMNVEV (reference sequence). The CDR3 covers 16 residues. The CDR3 loop is CASSLIWTGGNTEAFF. DNA for the CDR3: TGTGCCAGCAGTTTAATATGGACAGGGGGTAATACTGAAGCTTTCTTT.

V and J are TRBV30 and TRBJ2-3; 7 nucleotides match TRBD1. The CDR3 is 15 residues long. V was clipped by 1 base and J by 0 bases; unmatched bases: 4. The V gene's germline CDR1 is GTSNPN and CDR2 SVGIG (reference sequence). CDR3 sequence reads: CAWSGGQHSTDTQYF. DNA for the CDR3: TGTGCCTGGAGTGGGGGACAGCATAGCACAGATACGCAGTATTTT.

This chain joins TRBV4-1 and TRBJ2-3; weak D call: TRBD2 (6 bases). This CDR3 is 15 amino acids long. Deletions cut 1 base from V and 4 bases from J, with 12 bases between. The germline V gene encodes CDR1 MGHRA and CDR2 YSYEKL. CDR3 amino acids: CASSQGLWGADTQYF. The CDR3 nucleotides read TGCGCCAGCAGCCAAGGTTTATGGGGGGCAGATACGCAGTATTTT.